This entry lists 6 T cell receptor beta chains sequenced from one sample in a study of blood T cell repertoires in COVID-19. Using immunoSEQ multiplex PCR, the repertoire was profiled, and TCRdb retains in-frame clones only, with some absent. The table records approximately 360,000 clones, more than 75% of them present only once. The source material was PBMCs or T cells enriched from blood (not recorded which). These receptor sequences come from a woman aged 25 to 39 with acute COVID-19.

The CDR3 is CATSRASGGASYNEQFF. In DNA, the CDR3 is TGTGCCACCAGCAGAGCTAGCGGGGGGGCGTCCTACAATGAGCAGTTCTTC. The V call is TRBV15, the J call TRBJ2-1, with 12 bases that match TRBD2. Per the germline V gene, CDR1 is LNHNV and CDR2 is YYDKDF (reference sequence). With V trimmed by 1 base and J by 1 base, 2 bases remained unmatched. The CDR3 runs 17 residues.

The rearrangement joins TRBV6-2 or TRBV6-3 to TRBJ2-5, with D tentatively TRBD2 (7 bases). V was shortened by 0 bases and J by 1 base, with 12 bases between the two germline ends. This CDR3 comprises 16 residues. CDR1 is MNHEY and CDR2 is SVGEGT in the germline V gene. CDR3 loop: CASSYSGGPFQETQYF. CDR3 in DNA: TGTGCCAGCAGTTACTCGGGGGGGCCCTTCCAAGAGACCCAGTACTTC.

This clone appeared a few times. V gene TRBV4-1 combines with J gene TRBJ2-1, with 13 bases that match TRBD2. The CDR3 length is 19 residues. V was clipped by 3 bases and J by 0 bases; unmatched bases: 8. Germline CDR1 MGHRA, CDR2 YSYEKL. CDR3 coding DNA: TGCGCCAGCAGCCATCCGGGGGGACTAGCGGGGAACTCCTACAATGAGCAGTTCTTC. It specifies CASSHPGGLAGNSYNEQFF.

The V and J genes are TRBV4-1 and TRBJ2-5; TRBD2 matches at 9 bases. Germline CDR1 is MGHRA and CDR2 is YSYEKL. The CDR3 length is 14 residues. With V trimmed by 5 bases and J by 4 bases, 5 bases remained unmatched. The CDR3 DNA reads TGCGCCAGCAGCGGGCTAGCGGGGCGAGAGACCCAGTACTTC. Translated, it gives CASSGLAGRETQYF.

Concerning this clone itself: Different DNA sequences within this sample yield the same CDR3. The chain uses TRBV5-1 and TRBJ2-1; 11 bases align to TRBD2. The V and J ends lost 0 bases and 4 bases, in that order; junction bases with no gene match: 3. This CDR3 comprises 16 residues. Germline CDR1 reads SGHRS; CDR2 reads YFSETQ. The CDR3 DNA reads TGCGCCAGCAGCTTGGCGGGGACTAGCGGATACAATGAGCAGTTCTTC. Amino acid sequence: CASSLAGTSGYNEQFF.

The sample holds many counts of this clone. The gene calls are TRBV29-1 and TRBJ2-5, with 13 bases matching TRBD2. The CDR3 extends over 13 amino acids. J gave up 13 bases and V 6 bases, and 11 bases lay outside the gene matches. Germline V gene data show CDR1 as SQVTM and CDR2 as ANQGSEA. In DNA, the CDR3 is TGCAGCGTACCGACTAGCGGGGGGCCGCTGACGTACTTC. Its protein is CSVPTSGGPLTYF.